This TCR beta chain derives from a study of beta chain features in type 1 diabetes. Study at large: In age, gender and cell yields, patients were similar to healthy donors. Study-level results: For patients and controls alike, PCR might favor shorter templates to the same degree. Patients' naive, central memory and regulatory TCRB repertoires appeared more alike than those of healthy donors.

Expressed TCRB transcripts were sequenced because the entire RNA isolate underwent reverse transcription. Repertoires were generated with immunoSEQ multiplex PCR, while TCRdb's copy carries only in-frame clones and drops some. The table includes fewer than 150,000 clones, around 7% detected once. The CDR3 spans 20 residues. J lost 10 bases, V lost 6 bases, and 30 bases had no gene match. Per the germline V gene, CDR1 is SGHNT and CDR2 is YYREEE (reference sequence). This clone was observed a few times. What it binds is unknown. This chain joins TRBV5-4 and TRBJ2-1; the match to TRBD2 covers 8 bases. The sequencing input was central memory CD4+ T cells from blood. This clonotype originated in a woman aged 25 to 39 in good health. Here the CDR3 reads CASTIGFSTSARRSRREQFF. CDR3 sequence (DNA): TGTGCCAGCACTATAGGGTTTTCGACTAGCGCACGAAGATCCCGCAGGGAGCAGTTCTTC.